This T cell receptor (delta chain) comes out of a study of γδ T cells in repeated Plasmodium falciparum infection. Findings of the study overall: Vgamma9/Vdelta2+ T cells showed a stable polyclonal repertoire with shared TCRgamma sequences. Waves of new clonotype selection appeared after repeated controlled infections in Vdelta2-negative, largely Vdelta1+, gammadelta T cells.

Remarks on this clone: No antigen is known for it. TCRdb has a much larger clone's protein, which differs at residue 16 from the translation of this DNA, likely because of a read error; what is shown is the protein translated from the DNA.

CDR1 is GEAIGNYY, CDR2 EKD, per germline. The CDR3 totals 18 residues. Flow sorting of PBMC yielded separate Vgamma9/Vdelta2+ and Vdelta2-negative gammadelta T cell populations for bulk repertoire analysis. TRG and TRD sequences were obtained from every sorted gammadelta sample. TCRdb made new clone calls on the multiplex PCR reads using CATT. The sample yields 75,000 to 95,000 delta-chain clones, 0.9% to 1% seen once. The clonotype comes from a pool of human donors (malaria-infected and uninfected, not separated). The sequenced material came from gamma-delta T cells from blood. The J gene is uncalled and the V gene is TRDV2; the table gives TRDD3 as D, unverified against the DNA. CDR3 in DNA: TGTGCCTGTGACACGATTACTGGGGGATACTCGTCCACCGATAAATTCATCTTT. This codes for CACDTITGGYSSTDKFIF.